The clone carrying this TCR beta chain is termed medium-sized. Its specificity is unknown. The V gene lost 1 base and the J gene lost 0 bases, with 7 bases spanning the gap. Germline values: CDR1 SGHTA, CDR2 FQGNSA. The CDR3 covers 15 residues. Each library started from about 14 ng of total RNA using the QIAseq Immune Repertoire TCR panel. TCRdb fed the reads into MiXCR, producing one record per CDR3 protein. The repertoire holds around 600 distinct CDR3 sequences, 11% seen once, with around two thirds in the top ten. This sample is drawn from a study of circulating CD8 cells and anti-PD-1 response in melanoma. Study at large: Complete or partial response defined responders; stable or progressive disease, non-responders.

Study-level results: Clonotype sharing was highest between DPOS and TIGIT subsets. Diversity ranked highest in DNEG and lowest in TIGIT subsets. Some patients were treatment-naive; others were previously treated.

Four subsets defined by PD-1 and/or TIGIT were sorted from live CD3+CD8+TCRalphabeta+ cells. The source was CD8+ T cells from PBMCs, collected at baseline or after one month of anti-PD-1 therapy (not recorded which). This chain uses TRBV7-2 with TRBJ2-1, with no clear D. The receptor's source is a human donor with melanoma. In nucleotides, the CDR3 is TGTGCCAGCAGCTTAGAGGGCAACTCCTACAATGAGCAGTTCTTC. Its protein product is CASSLEGNSYNEQFF.